A selection of T cell receptor beta chains follows, all from one sample in a study of OX40 agonist ivuxolimab in advanced cancers. Method: immunoSEQ multiplex PCR; TCRdb's copy keeps in-frame clones and lacks some. This sample yields roughly 100,000 clones, of which roughly 90% are seen a single time; approximately 0.16% belongs to the top ten. This material consisted of CD4+ or CD8+ T cells sorted from blood, taken in a trial of the OX40 agonist ivuxolimab. Source of these receptors: an adult with an advanced solid tumor such as melanoma, head and neck, liver or kidney cancer. CDR3s include the opening cysteine and the closing phenylalanine or tryptophan. A D gene is named only where the DNA matches it firmly. Some rows have no size entry. The others give once, few or many, or a class for an expanded clone.

V	size	J	D	CDR3	DNA
TRBV5-4	NA	TRBJ2-1	NA	CASSLGSGSSYNEQFF	TGTGCCAGCAGCTTGGGATCGGGAAGCTCCTACAATGAGCAGTTCTTC
TRBV6-1	NA	TRBJ2-4	NA	CASRGGQLKDIQYF	TGTGCCAGCAGGGGGGGTCAGCTGAAGGACATTCAGTACTTC
TRBV4-1	NA	TRBJ1-3	NA	CASSQPRDALSPAGNTIYF	TGCGCCAGCAGTCAGCCCCGGGACGCGCTCTCTCCTGCCGGAAACACCATATATTTT
TRBV5-1	NA	TRBJ1-2	TRBD1	CASSPGQGRYLGYTF	TGCGCCAGCAGCCCTGGACAGGGGCGTTACTTAGGCTACACCTTC
TRBV30	NA	TRBJ2-4	NA	CAWTIGGVAKNIQYF	TGTGCCTGGACCATCGGAGGGGTAGCCAAAAACATTCAGTACTTC
TRBV27	few	TRBJ1-5	NA	CASSLDGNQPQHF	TGTGCCAGCAGTTTAGACGGCAATCAGCCCCAGCATTTT
TRBV7-5	NA	TRBJ2-7	NA	CVRSLGRGPVEQYF	TGTGTCAGAAGCTTAGGACGGGGACCCGTCGAGCAGTACTTC
TRBV11-2	NA	TRBJ2-2	TRBD1	CASSRGDRANTGELFF	TGTGCCAGCAGCCGAGGGGACAGGGCTAACACCGGGGAGCTGTTTTTT
TRBV29-1	once	TRBJ2-5	TRBD1	CSAEGQGVKTQYF	TGCAGCGCGGAGGGACAGGGAGTAAAGACCCAGTACTTC
TRBV9	NA	TRBJ2-2	NA	CASSVEGGPNGELFF	TGTGCCAGCAGCGTAGAGGGGGGCCCAAACGGGGAGCTGTTTTTT
TRBV7-2	NA	TRBJ2-7	TRBD1	CASSSQTGGYEQYF	TGTGCCAGCAGCTCCCAGACAGGGGGTTACGAGCAGTACTTC
TRBV19	NA	TRBJ1-5	TRBD1	CASSIKGQGNQPQHF	TGTGCCAGTAGTATAAAGGGACAGGGGAATCAGCCCCAGCATTTT
TRBV9	NA	TRBJ2-3	NA	CASTRGLRTDTQYF	TGTGCCAGCACGAGAGGACTCCGCACAGATACGCAGTATTTT
TRBV28	NA	TRBJ2-5	TRBD2	CASSLPLAGGETQYF	TGTGCCAGCAGTTTACCTCTAGCGGGAGGGGAGACCCAGTACTTC
TRBV7-3	NA	TRBJ2-3	NA	CASSYTGSTDTQYF	TGTGCCAGCAGCTACACAGGGAGCACAGATACGCAGTATTTT
TRBV2	NA	TRBJ2-3	NA	CASNRAASTDTQYF	TGTGCCAGCAATCGGGCTGCAAGCACAGATACGCAGTATTTT
TRBV5-4	NA	TRBJ1-6	NA	CASSLGGSPAANSPLHF	TGTGCCAGCAGCTTGGGGGGCAGCCCAGCGGCGAATTCACCCCTCCACTTT
TRBV11-3	once	TRBJ2-1	TRBD2	CASSPGLALHNEQFF	TGTGCCAGCAGCCCGGGACTAGCCCTCCACAATGAGCAGTTCTTC
TRBV11-2	NA	TRBJ2-7	NA	CASSLGLRGNSYEQYF	TGTGCCAGCAGCTTAGGACTCAGGGGAAACTCCTACGAGCAGTACTTC
TRBV29-1	NA	TRBJ2-5	TRBD1	CSARRGTLTGAPGLRETQYF	TGCAGCGCTCGAAGGGGGACCCTGACAGGGGCCCCGGGACTTAGAGAGACCCAGTACTTC
TRBV29-1	NA	TRBJ2-7	TRBD1	CSVGRTGDEQYF	TGCAGCGTTGGTCGGACAGGGGACGAGCAGTACTTC
TRBV21-1	NA	TRBJ2-1	NA	CASSTSGTSEGNEQFF	TGTGCCAGCAGCACATCCGGGACTAGCGAAGGCAATGAGCAGTTCTTC
TRBV7-7	NA	TRBJ2-1	NA	CASSLWQGNEQFF	TGTGCCAGCAGCTTATGGCAGGGAAATGAGCAGTTCTTC
TRBV28	NA	TRBJ1-1	NA	CASSSTRMNTEAFF	TGTGCCAGCAGTTCAACAAGGATGAACACTGAAGCTTTCTTT
TRBV4-2	NA	TRBJ2-7	NA	CASSQEWQGQYEQYF	TGTGCCAGCAGCCAAGAATGGCAGGGGCAGTACGAGCAGTACTTC
TRBV7-8	NA	TRBJ2-5	TRBD2	CASSLAGLAGEETQYF	TGTGCCAGCAGCTTAGCAGGACTAGCGGGTGAAGAGACCCAGTACTTC
TRBV15	NA	TRBJ1-1	NA	CATSRDPLGRGTEAFF	TGTGCCACCAGCAGAGATCCGCTCGGCAGGGGCACTGAAGCTTTCTTT
TRBV30	NA	TRBJ1-1	NA	CAWSPETHWRLNTEAFF	TGTGCCTGGAGTCCCGAGACACATTGGCGACTGAACACTGAAGCTTTCTTT
TRBV4-1	NA	TRBJ1-3	NA	CASSQRTGSWTGNTIYF	TGCGCCAGCAGCCAGCGAACCGGGTCCTGGACTGGAAACACCATATATTTT
TRBV13	NA	TRBJ2-1	NA	CATEDWGVSYNEQFF	TGTGCCACCGAGGATTGGGGGGTTTCCTACAATGAGCAGTTCTTC
TRBV30	NA	TRBJ1-1	NA	CAWSSRTDAEAFF	TGTGCCTGGAGTTCTAGAACGGACGCTGAAGCTTTCTTT
TRBV5-1	NA	TRBJ1-3	NA	CASSLTGGNTIYF	TGCGCCAGCAGCTTGACAGGCGGAAACACCATATATTTT
TRBV25-1	NA	TRBJ1-2	TRBD1	CASSDRGQGVGGYTF	TGTGCCAGCAGTGACCGGGGACAGGGGGTTGGTGGCTACACCTTC
TRBV5-4	NA	TRBJ2-5	NA	CASSLGVTQETQYF	TGTGCCAGCAGCTTGGGAGTCACGCAAGAGACCCAGTACTTC
TRBV29-1	NA	TRBJ2-7	TRBD2	CSSRTSGSYEQYF	TGCAGCTCCCGGACTAGCGGATCCTACGAGCAGTACTTC
TRBV7-2	NA	TRBJ1-2	NA	CASSLSSNYGYTF	TGTGCCAGCAGCTTGAGTTCAAACTATGGCTACACCTTC
TRBV23-1	once	TRBJ1-3	NA	CASSHQDLSLTISGNTIYF	TGCGCCAGCAGTCACCAGGACCTGTCACTTACCATCTCTGGAAACACCATATATTTT
TRBV6-1	NA	TRBJ2-1	TRBD2	CASSEGLADYNEQFF	TGTGCCAGCAGTGAAGGACTAGCAGATTACAATGAGCAGTTCTTC
TRBV6-1	NA	TRBJ1-2	NA	CASSISSYGYTF	TGTGCCAGCAGTATTTCAAGCTATGGCTACACCTTC
TRBV6-1	NA	TRBJ2-7	NA	CASKGGYEQYF	TGTGCCAGCAAGGGCGGCTACGAGCAGTACTTC
TRBV5-1	NA	TRBJ2-7	NA	CASSLRDPRREQYF	TGCGCCAGCAGCCTCCGGGACCCCCGCCGCGAGCAGTACTTC
TRBV5-1	NA	TRBJ1-4	NA	CASSKTGTNEKLFF	TGCGCCAGCAGCAAGACAGGAACTAATGAAAAACTGTTTTTT
TRBV27	NA	TRBJ1-6	NA	CASSFAGNSPLHF	TGTGCCAGCAGTTTCGCAGGGAATTCACCCCTCCACTTT
TRBV5-4	NA	TRBJ2-7	NA	CASSSGLYEQYF	TGCGCCAGCAGCTCCGGACTCTACGAGCAGTACTTC
TRBV6-1	NA	TRBJ2-7	TRBD2	CASTVLAKPYEQYF	TGTGCCAGCACCGTACTAGCGAAGCCATACGAGCAGTACTTC
TRBV23-1	NA	TRBJ2-7	NA	CASSHGTHIYEQYF	TGCGCCAGCAGTCACGGGACACATATCTACGAGCAGTACTTC
TRBV7-9	NA	TRBJ2-1	NA	CASSLSQNNEQFF	TGTGCCAGCAGCTTATCACAGAACAATGAGCAGTTCTTC